These 2 T cell receptor beta chains share one sample of origin, sequenced in a study of Ad26.COV2.S vaccination and SARS-CoV-2 variants. The table came from immunoSEQ multiplex PCR; TCRdb's copy has only in-frame clones and leaves some out. This table has around 350,000 clones, about 88% appearing once. Treatment: 19 received Ad26.COV2.S at low or high dose, single or two shots; five or six received placebo; per-sample allocation not given. Sampling was done on day 63 after the first vaccine or placebo injection. The source was peripheral blood, collected in a trial of Ad26.COV2.S vaccine versus placebo. Source of these receptors: a person between 18 and 60 years old who received the Ad26.COV2.S COVID-19 vaccine or a placebo.

The DNA of the CDR3 is TGTGCCAGCAGTTTAGACGCGGGGCTGGGGGAGACCCAGTACTTC. The encoded protein is CASSLDAGLGETQYF. The chain employs TRBV27 and TRBJ2-5; a possible D gene is TRBD2 (6 bases). The CDR3 sequence is 15 residues long. Per the germline V gene, CDR1 is MNHEY and CDR2 is SMNVEV (reference sequence). The V gene lost 2 bases and the J gene lost 5 bases, with 15 bases spanning the gap.

The chain combines TRBV7-9 with TRBJ1-4; D not resolved. V was shortened by 5 bases and J by 3 bases, with 10 bases between the two germline ends. The CDR3 covers 14 residues. Germline lookup yields CDR1 SEHNR and CDR2 FQNEAQ (reference sequence). The CDR3 coding sequence is TGTGCCAGCAGCCCCTTTCAGGCTAATGAAAAACTGTTTTTT. Translation: CASSPFQANEKLFF.